This TCR beta chain was identified during a study of blood T cell repertoires in COVID-19. Germline values: CDR1 SEHNR, CDR2 FQNEAQ (reference sequence). CDR3 length: 16 amino acids. The germline V and J ends were trimmed by 5 bases and 1 base, with 15 bases remaining between them. Per the authors' pipeline: The assay estimated nucleated cells by amplifying reference gene primers. Repertoires were generated with immunoSEQ multiplex PCR, while TCRdb's copy carries only in-frame clones and drops some. That table furnishes V, J and clone size, whereas the DNA furnished D and trimming. The sample records 180,000 or so clones, approximately 84% being singletons.

This TCR was sampled from a man in his forties who had recovered from COVID-19. V gene TRBV7-9 combines with J gene TRBJ2-1, with a weak D call TRBD1 (5 bases). Sequencing was performed on PBMCs or T cells enriched from blood (not recorded which). The CDR3 sequence: CASSPAAGLSYNEQFF. DNA for the CDR3: TGTGCCAGCAGCCCCGCGGCAGGGCTTTCCTACAATGAGCAGTTCTTC.